What follows are 4 T cell receptor beta chains derived from one specimen sequenced in a study of blood T cell repertoires in COVID-19. Using immunoSEQ multiplex PCR, the repertoire was profiled, and TCRdb retains in-frame clones only, with some absent. The profile shows about 160,000 clones, about 92% of them singletons. Sequencing was performed on peripheral blood. The receptors here all came from a man in his sixties with active or convalescent COVID-19.

The V call is TRBV7-2, the J call TRBJ1-5; 7 bases agree with TRBD1. The germline CDR1 and CDR2 sequences are SGHTA and FQGNSA. The V segment lost 4 bases and the J segment 0 bases; nucleotides outside the gene matches: 6. The CDR3 loop spans 16 amino acids. CDR3 sequence: CASSYRGGDSNQPQHF. In DNA form, the CDR3 reads TGTGCCAGCAGCTACAGGGGCGGCGATAGCAATCAGCCCCAGCATTTT.

The chain employs TRBV5-1 and TRBJ2-5; 8 bases are shared with TRBD1. V was pared by 4 bases and J by 4 bases, with 3 bases of the junction left unmatched. The germline CDR1 and CDR2 sequences are SGHRS and YFSETQ. The CDR3 consists of 13 residues. CDR3 DNA: TGCGCCAGCAGCGGACAGGGATTAGAGACCCAGTACTTC. Translation gives CASSGQGLETQYF.

The chain uses TRBV6-2 or TRBV6-3 and TRBJ1-2; 8 positions agree with TRBD1. The J segment lost 6 bases and the V segment lost 0 bases, leaving 3 bases of the junction unmatched. Germline V CDR1 and CDR2: MNHEY, SVGEGT. This CDR3 region has 14 residues. CDR3 protein: CASSYSDRVNGYTF. In nucleotides, the CDR3 is TGTGCCAGCAGTTACTCGGACAGGGTCAATGGCTACACCTTC.

This chain connects TRBV7-6 to TRBJ1-6, with 10 bases fitting TRBD1. Trimming cost V 4 bases and J 7 bases; bases outside gene matches: 7. The CDR3 has 16 amino acids. Germline V CDR1 and CDR2: SGHVS, FNYEAQ. The CDR3: CASSSPGQGKNSPLHF. CDR3 nucleotide sequence: TGTGCCAGCAGCTCCCCGGGACAGGGGAAGAATTCACCCCTCCACTTT.